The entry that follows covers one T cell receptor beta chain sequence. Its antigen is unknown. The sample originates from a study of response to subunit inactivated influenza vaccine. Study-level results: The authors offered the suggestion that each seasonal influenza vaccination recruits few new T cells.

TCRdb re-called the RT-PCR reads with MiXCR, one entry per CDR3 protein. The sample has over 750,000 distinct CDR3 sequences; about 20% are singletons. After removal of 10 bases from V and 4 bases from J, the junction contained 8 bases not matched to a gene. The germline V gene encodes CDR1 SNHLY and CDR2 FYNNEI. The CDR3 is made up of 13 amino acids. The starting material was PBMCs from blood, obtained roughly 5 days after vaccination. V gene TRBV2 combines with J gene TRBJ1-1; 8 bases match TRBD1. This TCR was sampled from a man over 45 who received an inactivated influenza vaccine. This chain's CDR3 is CATSTGGSTEAFF. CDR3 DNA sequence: TGTGCCACTTCTACAGGGGGATCCACTGAAGCTTTCTTT.